This TCR beta chain derives from a study of T cell responses to AZD1222 COVID-19 vaccine. Findings and limits, study-wide: Sampling captured repertoires only after the peak T cell response. Distributed over spike, vaccine-associated CD4 TCRs predominated at 160-218 and 743-854.

The table came from immunoSEQ multiplex PCR; TCRdb's copy has only in-frame clones and leaves some out. This table holds some 100,000 clones, more than 85% found once. The CDR3 covers 15 residues. The ends lost 8 bases at V and 0 bases at J; junction bases unmatched: 6. CDR1 and CDR2 (germline): SNHLY, FYNNEI. As concerns this clone: Its antigen is currently unknown.

The analysis combined second doses at about 4 or about 12 weeks. The receptor was isolated from an adult who received the AZD1222 COVID-19 vaccine. The sample here was peripheral blood, taken 28 days after the second AZD1222 dose. The chain recombines TRBV2 with TRBJ2-2; 7 bases align to TRBD1. In nucleotides, the CDR3 is TGTGCCAGCGCGACCGGGACAGCGAACACCGGGGAGCTGTTTTTT. As protein: CASATGTANTGELFF.